One and the same sample provided the 21 T cell receptor beta chains below, sequenced in a study of tumor and adjacent non-tumor tissue in lung cancer. A modified ARM-PCR protocol with three rounds of nested PCR amplified TCRbeta. Using its own MiXCR run on the multiplex PCR reads, TCRdb lists one record per CDR3 protein. In the table there are 75,000 to 95,000 distinct CDR3 sequences, around 82% of which are singletons. RNA was extracted from bulk tissue without any cell sorting. Distant lung tissue was collected more than 3 cm away from the tumor edge. Specimen: distant non-tumor lung tissue. These TCRs come from a woman aged 50 to 60 with non-small cell lung cancer.

A single count supports this clonotype. The chain carries TRBV29-1 and TRBJ2-5; D not certain. Germline V CDR1 and CDR2: SQVTM, ANQGSEA. CDR3 length: 14 amino acids. Trimming took off 7 bases at V and 4 bases at J, with 19 bases between the two ends. The CDR3 DNA follows: TGCAGCGCTGCGTTAGGGTCAGTGTCAGAGACCCAGTACTTC. Amino acid sequence: CSAALGSVSETQYF.

In its sample, this clonotype was seen a few times. This may stem from a read error, because a much larger clone lies one nucleotide away. V usage is TRBV20-1 and J usage is TRBJ2-7; 7 bases fit TRBD1. The junction had 11 bases not matched to a gene; V was cut back by 6 bases and J by 3 bases. Germline CDR1 reads DFQATT; CDR2 reads SNEGSKA (reference sequence). The CDR3 is 14 residues long. The CDR3 loop reads CSAEDRKELYEQYF. CDR3 DNA sequence: TGCAGTGCAGAGGACAGGAAGGAACTCTACGAGCAGTACTTC.

The J gene is TRBJ2-7, the V gene TRBV7-8, with D tentatively TRBD1 or TRBD2 (5 bases each). The CDR3 is 16 amino acids. Germline V gene data show CDR1 as SGHVS and CDR2 as FQNEAQ. V gave up 9 bases and J gave up 3 bases, with 24 bases separating them. The CDR3 nucleotides read TGTGCCAGGGAAAGGAAGCAGTGGGGACCCTTCTACGAGCAGTACTTC. This gives the protein CARERKQWGPFYEQYF.

To note about this clonotype: Being one base from a much bigger clone, this may be a read error. V and J are TRBV5-8 and TRBJ2-5; possibly TRBD2 for D (6 bases). V lost 0 bases and J 7 bases, leaving 16 bases between the germline ends. The CDR3 sequence is 15 residues long. Looked up from germline, CDR1 is SGHTS and CDR2 is YDEGEE. As DNA, the CDR3 is TGTGCCAGCAGCTTGGCCCCCTCGGGGGTTCGGACCCAGTACTTC. It is translated as CASSLAPSGVRTQYF.

The chain uses TRBV12-3 or TRBV12-4 and TRBJ2-1; TRBD1 matches 7 bases. CDR3 length: 16 residues. V lost 7 bases and J lost 3; bases outside the gene matches: 12. The DNA for the CDR3 is TGTGCCAGCATACGAGATCGGACAGGCTTCTACAATGAGCAGTTCTTC. Protein: CASIRDRTGFYNEQFF.

To note about this clonotype: This could be a read error, since a much larger clone is one nucleotide away. V gene TRBV7-9 combines with J gene TRBJ2-7, with a tentative D call TRBD1 (5 bases). Looked up from germline, CDR1 is SEHNR and CDR2 is FQNEAQ (reference sequence). The CDR3 runs to 13 residues. V lost 4 bases to trimming and J lost 11 bases, with 18 bases between them. The DNA for the CDR3 is TGTGCCAGCAGCTCGGCGTGGTGGGGCGTGAAGTACTTC. Protein product: CASSSAWWGVKYF. The full variable domain, rest sourced from reference TRBV7-9 and TRBJ2-7, is DTGVSQNPRHKITKRGQNVTFRCDPISEHNRLYWYRQTLGQGPEFLTYFQNEAQLEKSRLLSDRFSAERPKGSFSTLEIQRTEQGDSAMYLCASSSAWWGVKYFGPGTRLTVT.

Ten or more counts support this clonotype. The V and J genes are TRBV20-1 and TRBJ2-7, with 10 bases aligning to TRBD2. This CDR3 has 14 residues. With 3 bases clipped from V and 5 bases from J, the junction kept 7 bases outside the gene matches. Germline lookup yields CDR1 DFQATT and CDR2 SNEGSKA (reference sequence). The CDR3 sequence: CSARPSGSLDEQYF. The CDR3 DNA sequence: TGCAGTGCTAGGCCTAGCGGGAGTCTCGACGAGCAGTACTTC.

This clonotype was seen more than once but under ten times. At one end the junction does not follow the germline gene, possibly because of a read error. CDR3 DNA sequence: TGTGCTAGCAGCTTAGGGCCGGAGGATACTCAGTATTTT. Its protein is CASSLGPEDTQYF. The chain uses TRBV11-2 and TRBJ2-3; tentative D call: TRBD2 (5 bases). This CDR3 contains 13 residues. Germline CDR1 and CDR2: SGHAT and FQNNGV.

About this clonotype itself: The missing conserved phenylalanine or tryptophan at the end of this CDR3 makes a read error likely. The CDR3 sequence: CTSSLGAGVSEEQFI. CDR3 DNA: TGTACCAGCAGCTTAGGGGCGGGAGTCTCCGAAGAGCAGTTCATC. The gene calls are TRBV11-2 and TRBJ2-1; TRBD2 matches at 7 bases. Germline V CDR1 and CDR2: SGHAT, FQNNGV. This CDR3 is 15 amino acids long.

Regarding this clonotype: One base away lies a much larger clone, so this may be a sequencing read error. The rearrangement joins TRBV7-9 to TRBJ1-1, with 7 nucleotides matching TRBD1. The CDR3 consists of 14 residues. CDR1 is SEHNR and CDR2 is FQNEAQ in the germline V gene (reference sequence). V was pared by 6 bases and J by 5 bases, with 9 bases of the junction left unmatched. This CDR3 reads CASSLIGGITEAFF. The CDR3 nucleotides are TGTGCCAGCAGTCTTATAGGGGGCATAACTGAAGCTTTCTTT.

Points on this clonotype: Relative to the germline gene, one junction end is altered; a read error may explain this. CDR3 loop: CASSETGTGKEIQYF. In DNA form, the CDR3 reads TGTGCCAGCAGTGAGACAGGGACTGGCAAAGAGATCCAGTACTTC. The chain carries TRBV28 and TRBJ2-5; the D gene is possibly TRBD1 (7 bases). The CDR3 loop spans 15 amino acids. Germline-derived CDR1 and CDR2 are MDHEN and SYDVKM.

The V and J genes are TRBV5-1 and TRBJ2-6, with unresolved D. The V end was cut by 0 bases, the J end by 1 base, with 5 bases between. CDR1 is SGHRS and CDR2 is YFSETQ in the germline V gene. This CDR3 comprises 15 residues. CDR3 in amino acids: CASSLDGSGANVLTF. In DNA form, the CDR3 reads TGCGCCAGCAGCTTGGATGGGTCTGGGGCCAACGTCCTGACTTTC.

This chain joins TRBV11-2 and TRBJ2-7; D may be TRBD1 (5 bases). This CDR3 has 14 amino acids. Germline V lookup: CDR1 SGHAT, CDR2 FQNNGV. The CDR3 spells CAGSMTDTAYEQYF. In DNA form, the CDR3 reads TGTGCTGGCAGCATGACGGACACTGCCTACGAGCAGTACTTC.

The chain is built from TRBV28 and TRBJ2-1; D unresolved. The CDR3 sequence is 12 residues long. V was trimmed by 3 bases and J by 2 bases, leaving 2 bases between them. Germline V lookup: CDR1 MDHEN, CDR2 SYDVKM. CDR3 sequence: CASSFPYNEQFF. In DNA form, the CDR3 reads TGTGCCAGCAGTTTCCCCTACAATGAGCAGTTCTTC.

Concerning this clonotype itself: An end of the junction differs from the germline gene, which may be a read error. The chain uses TRBV5-1 and TRBJ2-6; D perhaps matches TRBD1 (6 bases). Germline values: CDR1 SGHRS, CDR2 YFSETQ. This CDR3 contains 15 residues. CDR3 in amino acids: CAGSQVPVGANVLTF. DNA of the CDR3: TGCGCCGGCAGCCAAGTTCCGGTGGGGGCCAATGTCCTGACTTTC.

Remarks on this clonotype: At one end, the junction sequence differs from germline, possibly due to a read error. The chain is built from TRBV6-1 and TRBJ1-5; a weak D match, TRBD1 (6 bases). Germline CDR1 MNHNS, CDR2 SASEGT. This CDR3 region has 17 residues. CDR3 residues: CASYPATGGMNNEPQHF. For the CDR3, the DNA is TGTGCCAGTTATCCGGCGACAGGAGGTATGAACAATGAGCCCCAGCATTTT.

Note on this clonotype: A much larger clone sits a single nucleotide away, making a read error possible. The chain has TRBV7-3 and TRBJ2-3; tentative D call: TRBD2 (5 bases). The CDR3 loop spans 14 amino acids. Germline CDR1 is SGHTA and CDR2 is FQGTGA. The CDR3 DNA sequence: TGTGCCAGCAGCTTAGACCTTAAGGGAGATACGCAGTTTTTT. Protein: CASSLDLKGDTQFF. The complete variable domain, with remaining parts taken from reference TRBV7-3 and TRBJ2-3, reads GAGVSQTPSNKVTEKGKYVELRCDPISGHTALYWYRQSLGQGPEFLIYFQGTGAADDSGLPNDRFFAVRPEGSVSTLKIQRTERGDSAVYLCASSLDLKGDTQFFGPGTRLTVL.

On this clonotype: Here the CDR3 omits its conserved ending phenylalanine or tryptophan, so a read error is the likely source. This chain joins TRBV20-1 and TRBJ2-5, with 8 bases aligning to TRBD2. Germline-derived CDR1 and CDR2 are DFQATT and SNEGSKA (reference sequence). The CDR3 runs 13 residues. The V and J ends lost 5 bases and 2 bases, in that order; junction bases with no gene match: 4. The CDR3 sequence is CSAVAGLQETQYL. CDR3 DNA: TGCAGTGCTGTAGCGGGGTTACAAGAGACCCAGTACTTA.

J is TRBJ2-1 and V is TRBV29-1, with 7 nucleotides matching TRBD2. The germline V gene has CDR1 SQVTM and CDR2 ANQGSEA. The CDR3 runs to 15 residues. The V segment lost 4 bases and the J segment 7 bases; nucleotides outside the gene matches: 13. CDR3 in DNA: TGCAGCGTTGCCGGGGTAGTGGGAGGGTCGAATGAGCAGTTCTTC. It encodes CSVAGVVGGSNEQFF.

In its sample, this clonotype was seen many times. The rearrangement uses TRBV19 and TRBJ2-6, with 9 bases matching TRBD1. This CDR3 region has 17 residues. Trimming removed 5 bases from V and 1 base from J; junction bases left unmatched: 6. Germline V gene data show CDR1 as LNHDA and CDR2 as SQIVND (reference sequence). CDR3 residues: CASSGDRAGSGANVLTF. The CDR3 DNA sequence: TGTGCCAGTAGTGGGGACAGGGCGGGATCTGGGGCCAACGTCCTGACTTTC.

The J gene is TRBJ2-5, the V gene TRBV7-8; D may be TRBD2 (5 bases). The germline V gene has CDR1 SGHVS and CDR2 FQNEAQ. Trimming left V 5 bases short and J 5 bases short, with 15 bases between. CDR3 length: 14 amino acids. The DNA of the CDR3 is TGTGCCAGCAGCAAGATAGCTAGCAAGGAGACCCAGTACTTC. As protein: CASSKIASKETQYF.